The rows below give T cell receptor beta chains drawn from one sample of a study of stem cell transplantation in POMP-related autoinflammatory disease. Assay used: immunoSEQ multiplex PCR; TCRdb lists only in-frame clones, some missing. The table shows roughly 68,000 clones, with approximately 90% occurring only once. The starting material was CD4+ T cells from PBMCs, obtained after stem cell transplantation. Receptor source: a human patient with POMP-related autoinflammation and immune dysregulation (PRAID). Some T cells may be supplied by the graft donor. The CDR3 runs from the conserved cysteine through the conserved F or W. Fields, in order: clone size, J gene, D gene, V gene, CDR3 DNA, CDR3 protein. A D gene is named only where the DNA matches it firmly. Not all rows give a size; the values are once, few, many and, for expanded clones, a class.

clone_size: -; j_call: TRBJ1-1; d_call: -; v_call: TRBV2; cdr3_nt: TGTGCCAGCATATGGGGGAGGGACACTGAAGCTTTCTTT; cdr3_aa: CASIWGRDTEAFF
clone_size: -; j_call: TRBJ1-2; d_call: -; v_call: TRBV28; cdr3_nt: TGTGCCAGCAGTAGGCTAAACCAGGGTCGGGGCGGCTACACCTTC; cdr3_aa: CASSRLNQGRGGYTF
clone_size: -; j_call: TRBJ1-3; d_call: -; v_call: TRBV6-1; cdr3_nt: TGTGCCAGCAGTGTCAGGGGCAGGACCTCTGGAAACACCATATATTTT; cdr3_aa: CASSVRGRTSGNTIYF
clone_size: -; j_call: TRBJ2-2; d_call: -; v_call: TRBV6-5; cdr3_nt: TGTGCCAGCAGTTACTTTGGACAGTCCACCGGGGAGCTGTTTTTT; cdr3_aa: CASSYFGQSTGELFF
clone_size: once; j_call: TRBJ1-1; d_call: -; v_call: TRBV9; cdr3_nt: TGTGCCAGCAGCGGGGACCCGATGAACACTGAAGCTTTCTTT; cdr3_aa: CASSGDPMNTEAFF
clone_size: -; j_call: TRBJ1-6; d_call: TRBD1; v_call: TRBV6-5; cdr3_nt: TGTGCCAGCAGTTACTTCGGGACAGGGGGTTCACCCCTCCACTTT; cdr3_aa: CASSYFGTGGSPLHF
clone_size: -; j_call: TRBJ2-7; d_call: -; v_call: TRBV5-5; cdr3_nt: TGTGCCAGCAGCCTGGCCCCACAGGGGACTACCTACGAGCAGTACTTC; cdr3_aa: CASSLAPQGTTYEQYF
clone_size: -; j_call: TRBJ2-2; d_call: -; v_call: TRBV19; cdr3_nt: TGTGCCAGTATGGACGGATCGAACACCGGGGAGCTGTTTTTT; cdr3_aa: CASMDGSNTGELFF
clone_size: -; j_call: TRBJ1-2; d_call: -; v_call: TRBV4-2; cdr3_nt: TGTGCCAGCAGCCAAGATGGCAGGAGTCACTATGGCTACACCTTC; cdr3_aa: CASSQDGRSHYGYTF
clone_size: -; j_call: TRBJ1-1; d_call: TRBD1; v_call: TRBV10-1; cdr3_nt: TGCGCCAGCAGTCCAACTTTTGGGACAGCCTTTCCGAACACTGAAGCTTTCTTT; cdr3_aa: CASSPTFGTAFPNTEAFF
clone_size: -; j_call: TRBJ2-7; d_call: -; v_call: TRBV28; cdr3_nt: TGTGCCAGCAGTTTAAACCCCCGTCGAGGCCGGAGCTCCTACGAGCAGTACTTC; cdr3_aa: CASSLNPRRGRSSYEQYF
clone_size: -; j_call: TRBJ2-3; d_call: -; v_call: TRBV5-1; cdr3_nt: TGCGCCAGCACCATGGACAGCACAGATACGCAGTATTTT; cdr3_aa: CASTMDSTDTQYF
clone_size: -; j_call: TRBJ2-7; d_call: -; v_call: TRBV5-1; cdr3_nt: TGCGCCAGCAGCTTGGAAGCGGGTTCGGGTAGGGTCGAGCAGTACTTC; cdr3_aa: CASSLEAGSGRVEQYF
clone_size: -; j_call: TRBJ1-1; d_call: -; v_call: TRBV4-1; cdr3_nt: TGCGCCAGCAGCCAACCCCGGACTTCGGGGACTGAAGCTTTCTTT; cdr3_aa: CASSQPRTSGTEAFF
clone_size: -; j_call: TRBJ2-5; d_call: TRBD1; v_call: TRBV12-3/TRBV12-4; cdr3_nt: TGTGCCAGCAGTTTAGTGGACAGGGAGACCCAGTACTTC; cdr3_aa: CASSLVDRETQYF
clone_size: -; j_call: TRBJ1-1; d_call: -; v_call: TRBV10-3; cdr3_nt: TGTGCCATCAATAAAGGGCTGAACACTGAAGCTTTCTTT; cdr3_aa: CAINKGLNTEAFF
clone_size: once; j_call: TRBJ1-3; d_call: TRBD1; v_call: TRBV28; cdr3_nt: TGTGCCAGCAGTTTTCCGGGGACAGGCGAAAACGGAAACACCATATATTTT; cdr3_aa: CASSFPGTGENGNTIYF
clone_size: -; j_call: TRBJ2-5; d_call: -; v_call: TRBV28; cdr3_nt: TGTGCCAGCAGTTTGGCCAGCCAAGAGACCCAGTACTTC; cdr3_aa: CASSLASQETQYF
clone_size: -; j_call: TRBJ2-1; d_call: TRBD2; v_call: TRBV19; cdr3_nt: TGTGCCAGTAGTATCCTAGCGGGAGGGTCCAATGAGCAGTTCTTC; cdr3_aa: CASSILAGGSNEQFF
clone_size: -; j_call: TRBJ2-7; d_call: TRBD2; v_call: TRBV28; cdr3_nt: TGTGCCAGCAGTTTTTTTGCGGGACTAGCGGGAGTAACGCAGTACTTC; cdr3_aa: CASSFFAGLAGVTQYF
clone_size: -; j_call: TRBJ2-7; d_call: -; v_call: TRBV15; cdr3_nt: TGTGCCACCAGCAGAGATTGGGGCGGCTACGAGCAGTACTTC; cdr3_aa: CATSRDWGGYEQYF
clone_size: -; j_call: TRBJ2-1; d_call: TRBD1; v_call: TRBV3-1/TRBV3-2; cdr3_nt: TGTGCCAGCAGCCCTTCCCGGGACAGTCTTACCTACAATGAGCAGTTCTTC; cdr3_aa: CASSPSRDSLTYNEQFF
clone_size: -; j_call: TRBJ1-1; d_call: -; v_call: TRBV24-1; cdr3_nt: TGTGCCATCCGGAGGGACACTGAAGCTTTCTTT; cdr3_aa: CAIRRDTEAFF
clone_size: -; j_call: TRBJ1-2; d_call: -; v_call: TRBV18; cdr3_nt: TGTGCCAGCTCACCACCCACTGGTGGCTACACCTTC; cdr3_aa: CASSPPTGGYTF
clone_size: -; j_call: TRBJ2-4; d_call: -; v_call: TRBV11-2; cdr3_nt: TGTGCCAGCAGCACATTAACCGGGACTTCTTTAGCCAAAAACATTCAGTACTTC; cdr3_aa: CASSTLTGTSLAKNIQYF
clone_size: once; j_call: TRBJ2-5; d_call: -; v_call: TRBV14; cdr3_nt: TGTGCCAGCAGCCAAGATTGGAACAGTCAAGAGACCCAGTACTTC; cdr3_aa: CASSQDWNSQETQYF
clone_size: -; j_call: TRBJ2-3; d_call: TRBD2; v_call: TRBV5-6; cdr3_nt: TGTGCCAGCAGCTTGGATGGCGGGAGGACAGATACGCAGTATTTT; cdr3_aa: CASSLDGGRTDTQYF
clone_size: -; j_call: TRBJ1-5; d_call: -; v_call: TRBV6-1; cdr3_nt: TGTGCCAGCAGTGAAGAACCCAGTCAGCCCCAGCATTTT; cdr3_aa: CASSEEPSQPQHF
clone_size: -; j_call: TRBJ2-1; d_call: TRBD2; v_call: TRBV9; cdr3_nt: TGTGCCAGCAGCGTAACGGGACTAGCGGGAGCCTACAATGAGCAGTTCTTC; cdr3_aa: CASSVTGLAGAYNEQFF
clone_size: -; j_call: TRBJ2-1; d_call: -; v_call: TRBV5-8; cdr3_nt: TGTGCCAGCAGCTTGTCGGGAGTACTCTACAATGAGCAGTTCTTC; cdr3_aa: CASSLSGVLYNEQFF
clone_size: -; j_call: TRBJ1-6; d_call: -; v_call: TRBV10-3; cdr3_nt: TGTGCCATCAGTGACGACCCGCGTTCACCCCTCCACTTT; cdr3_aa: CAISDDPRSPLHF
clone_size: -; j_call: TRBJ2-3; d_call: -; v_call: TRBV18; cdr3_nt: TGTGCCAGCTCACCTCCTCAGGGAAAACGCACAGATACGCAGTATTTT; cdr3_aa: CASSPPQGKRTDTQYF
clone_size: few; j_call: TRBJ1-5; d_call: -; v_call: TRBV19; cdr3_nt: TGTGCCAGTAGTATTGGGCGGCCCAATAGCAATCAGCCCCAGCATTTT; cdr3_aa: CASSIGRPNSNQPQHF
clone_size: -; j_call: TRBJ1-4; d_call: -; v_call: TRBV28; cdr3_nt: TGTGCCAGCAGTCGCGGGGGGTCGACTAATGAAAAACTGTTTTTT; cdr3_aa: CASSRGGSTNEKLFF
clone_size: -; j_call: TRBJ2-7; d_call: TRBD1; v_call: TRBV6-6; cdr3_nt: TGTGCCAGCAGTCTGGGACAGGGGACCTACGAGCAGTACTTC; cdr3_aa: CASSLGQGTYEQYF
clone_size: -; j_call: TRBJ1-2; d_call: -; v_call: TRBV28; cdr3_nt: TGTGCCAGCAGTTTGGGGGGATTCTATGGCTACACCTTC; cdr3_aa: CASSLGGFYGYTF
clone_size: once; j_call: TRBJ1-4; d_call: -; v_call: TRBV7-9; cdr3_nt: TGTGCCAGCAGCAGCCCGGTGGGGCGGGAAAAACTGTTTTTT; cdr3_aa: CASSSPVGREKLFF
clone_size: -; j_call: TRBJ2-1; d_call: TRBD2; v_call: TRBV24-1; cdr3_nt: TGTGCCACCAGTCCTAGCGGGACGGATGAGCAGTTCTTC; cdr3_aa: CATSPSGTDEQFF
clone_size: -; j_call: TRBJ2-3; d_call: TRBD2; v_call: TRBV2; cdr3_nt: TGTGCCAGCAGTCTAGCGGGGGCCCCTAGCACAGATACGCAGTATTTT; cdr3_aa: CASSLAGAPSTDTQYF
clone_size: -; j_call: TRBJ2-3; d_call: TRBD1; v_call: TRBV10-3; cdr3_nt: TGTGCCATCAGTGAGTCGGACAGGGGTGCAGATACGCAGTATTTT; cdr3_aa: CAISESDRGADTQYF
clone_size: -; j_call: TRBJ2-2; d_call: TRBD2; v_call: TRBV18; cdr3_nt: TGTGCCAGCTCACCGTTAGGGCTAGCGGGATGGAACACCGGGGAGCTGTTTTTT; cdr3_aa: CASSPLGLAGWNTGELFF
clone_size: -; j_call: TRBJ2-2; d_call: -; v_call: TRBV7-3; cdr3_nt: TGTGCCAGCAGCTTAAACCCCCCACCCGGGGAGCTGTTTTTT; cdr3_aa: CASSLNPPPGELFF
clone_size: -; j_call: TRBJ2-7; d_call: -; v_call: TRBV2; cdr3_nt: TGTGCCAGCAGTTCGTATAGCGAGCAGTACTTC; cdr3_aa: CASSSYSEQYF
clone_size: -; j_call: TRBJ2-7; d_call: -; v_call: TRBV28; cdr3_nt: TGTGCCAGCAGAATCTCGTGGGCAGGGACCTACGAGCAGTACTTC; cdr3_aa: CASRISWAGTYEQYF
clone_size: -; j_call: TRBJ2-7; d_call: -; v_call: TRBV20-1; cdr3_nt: TGCAGTGCTATGTGGGTGCACGAGCAGTACTTC; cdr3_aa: CSAMWVHEQYF
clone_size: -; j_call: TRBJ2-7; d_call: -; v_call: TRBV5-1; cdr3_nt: TGCGCCAGCAGCTTGGGAGACGGGTACTCCTACGAGCAGTACTTC; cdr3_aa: CASSLGDGYSYEQYF
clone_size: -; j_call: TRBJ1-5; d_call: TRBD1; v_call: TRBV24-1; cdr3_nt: TGTGCCACCAAGGGACAGGGTTTAAATCAGCCCCAGCATTTT; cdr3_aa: CATKGQGLNQPQHF
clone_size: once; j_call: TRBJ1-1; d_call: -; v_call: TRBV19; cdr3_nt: TGTGCCAGTAGTAAGGAGGGGAGGGGACCTGAAGCTTTCTTT; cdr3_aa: CASSKEGRGPEAFF
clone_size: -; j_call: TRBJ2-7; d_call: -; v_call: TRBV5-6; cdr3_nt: TGTGCCAGCAGCTTGGGGGGCCGCCGATCCGAGCAGTACTTC; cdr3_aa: CASSLGGRRSEQYF
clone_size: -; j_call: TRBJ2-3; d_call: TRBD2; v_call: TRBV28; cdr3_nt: TGTGCCAGCAGTTTTATGCTAGCGGGAGATACGCAGTATTTT; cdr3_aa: CASSFMLAGDTQYF
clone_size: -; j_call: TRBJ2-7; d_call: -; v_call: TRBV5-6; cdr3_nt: TGTGCCAGCAGCGTGAGGCGAGGGCGCGACGAGCAGTACTTC; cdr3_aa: CASSVRRGRDEQYF